This T cell receptor (beta chain) comes out of a study of T cells expressing NK-cell markers. The CDR3 consists of 13 residues. TCRdb reprocessed the 5' RACE reads and keeps a single row for each CDR3 protein, giving no DNA. The table for this sample gives about 170,000 distinct CDR3 sequences. Sequencing input: blood T cells: a sorted CD56 or NKG2C T cell subset, CD4+ or CD8+ T cells, or bulk PBMC T cells (not recorded which). The chain has TRBV12-3 or TRBV12-4 and TRBJ1-5. This sequence was found in a man aged 18-70 years in good health. The CDR3 sequence: CASSLDGNQPQHF.